The 23 T cell receptor beta chains below were found in one sample sequenced in a study of cytomegalovirus exposure and HLA in healthy donors. The PCR contained 60 Vbeta and 13 Jbeta primers. The protocol was immunoSEQ multiplex PCR, while the TCRdb copy is restricted to in-frame clones and leaves out a portion. Of under 300,000 clones listed, roughly four fifths are singletons. Sequenced sample: PBMCs. These receptors were collected from a woman aged 55-70 years in good health and CMV-seropositive.

This chain uses TRBV7-6 with TRBJ2-1, with unresolved D. With 5 bases removed from V and 9 bases from J, the gap between germline ends came to 8 bases. The CDR3 contains 11 residues. Germline V gene data show CDR1 as SGHVS and CDR2 as FNYEAQ. The CDR3 sequence is CASSAGGEQFF. CDR3 coding DNA: TGTGCCAGCAGCGCCGGCGGTGAGCAGTTCTTC.

CDR3 region: CASSQAPGQLNSPLHF. The CDR3 nucleotides are TGCGCCAGCAGCCAAGCTCCGGGACAGCTTAATTCACCCCTCCACTTT. The chain combines TRBV4-1 with TRBJ1-6; 7 bases are shared with TRBD1. The J segment lost 6 bases and the V segment lost 1 base, leaving 6 bases of the junction unmatched. This CDR3 spans 16 amino acids. In germline, CDR1 is MGHRA, CDR2 YSYEKL.

This chain connects TRBV25-1 to TRBJ2-7, with 14 bases fitting TRBD2. The trim removed 11 bases at V and 3 bases at J, leaving 6 bases unmatched. The CDR3 extends over 14 amino acids. The germline V gene has CDR1 MGHDK and CDR2 SYGVNS. In nucleotides, the CDR3 is TGTGCCTGCGGGACTAGCGGGAGTCACTACGAGCAGTACTTC. Encoded protein: CACGTSGSHYEQYF.

CDR3: CATRASEGYEQYF. The CDR3 nucleotides are TGTGCCACCAGGGCAAGTGAGGGCTACGAGCAGTACTTC. The rearrangement joins TRBV15 to TRBJ2-7; a weak D match, TRBD2 (5 bases). In germline, CDR1 is LNHNV, CDR2 YYDKDF (reference sequence). There are 13 residues in the CDR3. V lost 6 bases, J lost 3 bases, and 12 bases lay in between.

The genes are TRBV5-1 and TRBJ2-3; TRBD1 aligns across 9 bases. Germline-derived CDR1 and CDR2 are SGHRS and YFSETQ. The CDR3 totals 14 residues. With V trimmed by 5 bases and J by 1 base, 2 bases remained unmatched. The chain's CDR3 is CASSGDRGTDTQYF. The CDR3, as DNA: TGCGCCAGCAGTGGGGACAGGGGCACAGATACGCAGTATTTT.

In its sample, this clone was seen a few times. The CDR3, as DNA: TGTGCCAGCAGCGTAGGATTAGCTTCAGATACGCAGTATTTT. It translates to CASSVGLASDTQYF. V and J are TRBV9 and TRBJ2-3; unclear D gene. Trimming removed 0 bases at V and 4 bases at J, with 9 bases between. Germline loops: CDR1 SGDLS, CDR2 YYNGEE. This CDR3 spans 14 amino acids.

The chain joins TRBV6-1 to TRBJ1-6; 8 bases map to TRBD1. CDR1 and CDR2 from the germline V gene are MNHNS and SASEGT. This CDR3 contains 13 residues. The trim removed 10 bases at V and 7 bases at J, leaving 6 bases unmatched. The CDR3 loop is CATQDRENSPLHF. The CDR3 bases are TGTGCCACCCAGGACAGGGAAAATTCACCCCTCCACTTT.

V usage is TRBV18 and J usage is TRBJ2-1; TRBD2 aligns across 8 bases. Trimming at V came to 3 bases and at J to 5 bases, leaving 0 bases not matched to a gene. The germline CDR1 and CDR2 sequences are KGHSH and LQKENI. The CDR3 covers 13 residues. DNA of the CDR3: TGTGCCAGCTCACCGCGGGGGGACAATGAGCAGTTCTTC. Its protein product is CASSPRGDNEQFF.

CDR3 nucleotides: TGTGCCAGCAGCTTAGACAGGGAGCATCAGCCCCAGCATTTT. Its protein is CASSLDREHQPQHF. V and J are TRBV7-9 and TRBJ1-5, with D possibly TRBD1 on 6 matching bases. The CDR3 has 14 amino acids. V lost 1 base to trimming and J lost 5 bases, with 9 bases between them. CDR1 and CDR2 (germline): SEHNR, FQNEAQ (reference sequence).

The DNA of the CDR3 is TGTGCCAGCAGCTTAGAACCCAGGGGGCTATCTCCCTACGAGCAGTACTTC. It codes for CASSLEPRGLSPYEQYF. The chain recombines TRBV7-9 with TRBJ2-7; 8 nucleotides line up with TRBD1. The germline V gene encodes CDR1 SEHNR and CDR2 FQNEAQ (reference sequence). This CDR3 is built from 17 residues. V shed 1 base, J shed 2 bases, and the junction held 10 bases outside the gene matches. Based on the CDR3 plus reference TRBV7-9 and TRBJ2-7, the full variable domain is DTGVSQNPRHKITKRGQNVTFRCDPISEHNRLYWYRQTLGQGPEFLTYFQNEAQLEKSRLLSDRFSAERPKGSFSTLEIQRTEQGDSAMYLCASSLEPRGLSPYEQYFGPGTRLTVT.

This chain links TRBV28 with TRBJ2-2; D is uncertain. Trimming took off 6 bases at V and 4 bases at J, with 9 bases between the two ends. This CDR3 is 13 amino acids long. Germline loops: CDR1 MDHEN, CDR2 SYDVKM. The CDR3 region is CASSLVPTGELFF. The CDR3 nucleotides are TGTGCCAGCAGCCTAGTCCCCACCGGGGAGCTGTTTTTT.

Only a few counts were recorded for this clone. V gene TRBV18 combines with J gene TRBJ1-4, with TRBD1 identical over 9 bases. CDR3 size: 15 residues. V lost 8 bases, J lost 5 bases, and 9 bases stayed unmatched. Germline CDR1 reads KGHSH; CDR2 reads LQKENI. The CDR3: CASSTPGTGNEKLFF. Here the CDR3 DNA reads TGTGCCAGCAGCACCCCCGGGACAGGGAATGAAAAACTGTTTTTT. The full variable domain, its missing parts supplied by reference TRBV18 and TRBJ1-4, is NAGVMQNPRHLVRRRGQEARLRCSPMKGHSHVYWYRQLPEEGLKFMVYLQKENIIDESGMPKERFSAEFPKEGPSILRIQQVVRGDSAAYFCASSTPGTGNEKLFFGSGTQLSVL.

Worth noting for this clone: One end of the junction varies from germline; a read error may be responsible. V gene TRBV7-9 combines with J gene TRBJ2-1; 9 bases line up with TRBD1. CDR3 length: 16 amino acids. The V gene's germline CDR1 is SEHNR and CDR2 FQNEAQ (reference sequence). The CDR3 DNA follows: TGTTCCAGCAGCTTAGAGGGGACAGGGTTCTACAATGAGCAGTTCTTC. Its translation: CSSSLEGTGFYNEQFF.

This clone was seen a handful of times. V usage is TRBV9 and J usage is TRBJ1-4, with a weak D call TRBD1 (5 bases). This CDR3 comprises 13 residues. Trimming removed 2 bases from V and 7 bases from J, with 9 bases in between. Germline values: CDR1 SGDLS, CDR2 YYNGEE. In DNA, the CDR3 is TGTGCCAGCAGCGTGGGGGGTGGTGAAAAACTGTTTTTT. Its protein is CASSVGGGEKLFF. The full variable domain, in which reference TRBV9 and TRBJ1-4 provide the parts outside the CDR3, is DSGVTQTPKHLITATGQRVTLRCSPRSGDLSVYWYQQSLDQGLQFLIQYYNGEERAKGNILERFSAQQFPDLHSELNLSSLELGDSALYFCASSVGGGEKLFFGSGTQLSVL.

The rearrangement joins TRBV4-1 to TRBJ1-3, with TRBD1 matching over 9 bases. Germline-derived CDR1 and CDR2 are MGHRA and YSYEKL. V shed 3 bases, J shed 2 bases, and the junction held 17 bases outside the gene matches. This CDR3 contains 20 residues. The CDR3 reads CASSQTYSSGTGRPGNTIYF. For the CDR3, the DNA is TGCGCCAGCAGCCAGACCTACTCCTCCGGGACAGGGAGACCTGGAAACACCATATATTTT.

This chain connects TRBV5-4 to TRBJ1-2; D is unresolved. V dropped 1 base and J dropped 0 bases, with 10 bases sitting between them. The CDR3 loop spans 15 amino acids. Germline CDR1 is SGHNT and CDR2 is YYREEE (reference sequence). The CDR3 coding sequence is TGTGCCAGCAGCTTGTCTAGCATTTCTAACTATGGCTACACCTTC. Its translation: CASSLSSISNYGYTF. Filled out from reference TRBV5-4 and TRBJ1-2, the complete variable domain reads ETGVTQSPTHLIKTRGQQVTLRCSSQSGHNTVSWYQQALGQGPQFIFQYYREEENGRGNFPPRFSGLQFPNYSSELNVNALELDDSALYLCASSLSSISNYGYTFGSGTRLTVV.

This clone has more than one count but fewer than ten. The rearrangement uses TRBV10-2 and TRBJ1-3; tentative D call: TRBD1 (6 bases). The CDR3 has 17 residues. V was trimmed by 2 bases and J by 4 bases, leaving 18 bases between them. CDR1 and CDR2 (germline): WSHSY, SAAADI. In nucleotides, the CDR3 is TGCGCCAGCAGTGAGGTCGGGACACCGAGAACCGGAAACACCATATATTTT. Translated, it gives CASSEVGTPRTGNTIYF.

The chain links TRBV7-9 to TRBJ2-7; tentative D call: TRBD2 (6 bases). The germline V gene has CDR1 SEHNR and CDR2 FQNEAQ (reference sequence). Deletions cut 0 bases from V and 2 bases from J, with 11 bases between. CDR3 size: 15 residues. Here the CDR3 reads CASSLAGGDPYEQYF. CDR3 DNA sequence: TGTGCCAGCAGCTTAGCGGGGGGAGACCCCTACGAGCAGTACTTC.

The chain links TRBV27 to TRBJ2-6; D is perhaps TRBD2 (6 bases). CDR1 is MNHEY and CDR2 is SMNVEV in the germline V gene (reference sequence). V was pared by 6 bases and J by 0 bases, with 12 bases between. The CDR3 has 16 amino acids. The CDR3 DNA sequence: TGTGCCAGCAGACCAGGGACTCACTCTGGGGCCAACGTCCTGACTTTC. Protein sequence: CASRPGTHSGANVLTF.

This chain connects TRBV7-3 to TRBJ2-1; 7 bases are a match to TRBD1. Germline V CDR1 and CDR2: SGHTA, FQGTGA. The CDR3 is 14 residues long. V lost 5 bases, J lost 7 bases, and 8 bases stayed unmatched. The CDR3 loop reads CASSRQGAINEQFF. CDR3 DNA: TGTGCCAGCAGCCGACAGGGAGCAATTAATGAGCAGTTCTTC.

About this clone itself: Within the sample, other DNA sequences also encode this same CDR3. The rearrangement links TRBV18 to TRBJ1-1; TRBD1 agrees at 8 bases. The germline gives CDR1 KGHSH, CDR2 LQKENI. CDR3 length equals 14 residues. Losses at the gene ends were 4 bases for V and 1 base for J; bases not matched to a gene: 2. CDR3 bases: TGTGCCAGCTCACGAGGACAGGGGAACACTGAAGCTTTCTTT. It specifies CASSRGQGNTEAFF.

This clone was seen only a few times. J is TRBJ2-1 and V is TRBV19; 8 nucleotides agree with TRBD2. Trimming at V came to 3 bases and at J to 0 bases, leaving 16 bases not matched to a gene. The CDR3 sequence is 20 residues long. Germline V gene data show CDR1 as LNHDA and CDR2 as SQIVND (reference sequence). The CDR3 region has the DNA TGTGCCAGTAGTATCCGGAACGGGAGGGTCCGATTTAACTCCTACAATGAGCAGTTCTTC. The encoded protein is CASSIRNGRVRFNSYNEQFF.

The chain employs TRBV5-1 and TRBJ2-1, with 10 nucleotides matching TRBD2. V lost 4 bases and J lost 8; bases outside the gene matches: 9. This CDR3 comprises 15 residues. Per the germline V gene, CDR1 is SGHRS and CDR2 is YFSETQ. This CDR3 is CASSPGLAGVDEQFF. CDR3 sequence (DNA): TGCGCCAGCAGCCCGGGGCTAGCGGGAGTAGATGAGCAGTTCTTC.